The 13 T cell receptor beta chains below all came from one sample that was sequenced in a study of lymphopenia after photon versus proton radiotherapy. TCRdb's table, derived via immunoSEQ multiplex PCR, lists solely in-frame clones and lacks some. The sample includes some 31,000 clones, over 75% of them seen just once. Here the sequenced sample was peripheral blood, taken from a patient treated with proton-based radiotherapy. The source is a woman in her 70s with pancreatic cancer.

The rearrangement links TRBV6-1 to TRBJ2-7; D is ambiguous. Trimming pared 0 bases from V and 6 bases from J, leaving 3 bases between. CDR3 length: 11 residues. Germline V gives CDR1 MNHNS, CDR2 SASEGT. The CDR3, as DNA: TGTGCCAGCAGTGAAGCGACCGAGCAGTACTTC. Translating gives CASSEATEQYF.

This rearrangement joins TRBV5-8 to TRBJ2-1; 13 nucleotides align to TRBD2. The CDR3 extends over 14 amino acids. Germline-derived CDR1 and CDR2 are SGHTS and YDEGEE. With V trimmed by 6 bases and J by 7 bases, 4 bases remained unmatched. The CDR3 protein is CASKLAGGPNEQFF. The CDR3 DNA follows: TGTGCCAGCAAACTAGCGGGAGGGCCTAATGAGCAGTTCTTC.

CDR3 coding DNA: TGTGCCACCAGCAGCGAGGGGGGCAGGCTGAACACCGGGGAGCTGTTTTTT. Protein sequence: CATSSEGGRLNTGELFF. This chain links TRBV15 with TRBJ2-2, with D perhaps being TRBD1 or TRBD2 (6 bases each). Germline V gene lookup returns CDR1 LNHNV and CDR2 YYDKDF (reference sequence). V lost 3 bases and J lost 1, with 15 bases in between. The CDR3 spans 17 residues.

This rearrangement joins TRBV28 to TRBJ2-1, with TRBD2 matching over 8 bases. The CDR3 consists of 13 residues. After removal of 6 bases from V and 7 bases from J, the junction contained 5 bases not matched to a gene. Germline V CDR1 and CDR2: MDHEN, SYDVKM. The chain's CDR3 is CASSLGGRNEQFF. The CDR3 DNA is TGTGCCAGCAGCCTAGGCGGGAGGAATGAGCAGTTCTTC.

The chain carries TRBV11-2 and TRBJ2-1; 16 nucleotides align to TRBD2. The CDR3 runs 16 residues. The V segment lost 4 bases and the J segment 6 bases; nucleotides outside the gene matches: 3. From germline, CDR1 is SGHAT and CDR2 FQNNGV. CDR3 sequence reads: CASSSGLAGGGNEQFF. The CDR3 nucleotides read TGTGCCAGCAGCTCGGGACTAGCGGGAGGGGGCAATGAGCAGTTCTTC. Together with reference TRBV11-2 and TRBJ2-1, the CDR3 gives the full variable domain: EAGVAQSPRYKIIEKRQSVAFWCNPISGHATLYWYQQILGQGPKLLIQFQNNGVVDDSQLPKDRFSAERLKGVDSTLKIQPAKLEDSAVYLCASSSGLAGGGNEQFFGPGTRLTVL.

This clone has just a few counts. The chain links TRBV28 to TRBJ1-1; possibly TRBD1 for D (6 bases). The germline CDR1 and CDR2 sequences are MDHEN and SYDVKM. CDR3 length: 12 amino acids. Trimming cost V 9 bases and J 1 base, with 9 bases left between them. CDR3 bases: TGTGCCAGTAAACAGGGGAACACTGAAGCTTTCTTT. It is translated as CASKQGNTEAFF.

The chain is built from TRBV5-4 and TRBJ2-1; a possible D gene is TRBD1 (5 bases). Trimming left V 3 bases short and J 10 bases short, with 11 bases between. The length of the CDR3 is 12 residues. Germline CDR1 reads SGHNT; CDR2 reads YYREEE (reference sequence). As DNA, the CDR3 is TGTGCCAGCAGCTCCCAGGGTAGCGAGCAGTTCTTC. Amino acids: CASSSQGSEQFF.

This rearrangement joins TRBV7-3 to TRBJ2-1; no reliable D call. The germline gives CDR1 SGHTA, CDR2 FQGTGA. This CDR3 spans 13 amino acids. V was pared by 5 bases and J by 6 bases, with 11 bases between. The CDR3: CASSPPNSNEQFF. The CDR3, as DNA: TGTGCCAGCAGCCCACCAAACTCCAATGAGCAGTTCTTC.

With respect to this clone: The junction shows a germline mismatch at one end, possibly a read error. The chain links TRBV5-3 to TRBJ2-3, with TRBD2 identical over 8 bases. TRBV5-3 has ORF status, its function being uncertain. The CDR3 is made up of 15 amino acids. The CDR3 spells CASSLLAENTDTQYF. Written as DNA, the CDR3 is TGTGCCAGCAGCTTACTAGCGGAGAACACAGATACGCAGTATTTT.

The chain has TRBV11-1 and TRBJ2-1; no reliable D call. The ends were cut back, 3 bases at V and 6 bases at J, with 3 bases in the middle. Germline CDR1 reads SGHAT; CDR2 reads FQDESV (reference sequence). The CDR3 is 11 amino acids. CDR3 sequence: CASSFVNEQFF. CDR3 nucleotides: TGTGCCAGCAGCTTCGTCAATGAGCAGTTCTTC.

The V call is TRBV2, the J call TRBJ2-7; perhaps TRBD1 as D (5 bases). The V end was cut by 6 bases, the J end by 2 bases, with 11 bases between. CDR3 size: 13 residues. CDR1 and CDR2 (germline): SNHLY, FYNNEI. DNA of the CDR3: TGTGCCAGCAGCAAGACAGCAACCTACGAGCAGTACTTC. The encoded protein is CASSKTATYEQYF.

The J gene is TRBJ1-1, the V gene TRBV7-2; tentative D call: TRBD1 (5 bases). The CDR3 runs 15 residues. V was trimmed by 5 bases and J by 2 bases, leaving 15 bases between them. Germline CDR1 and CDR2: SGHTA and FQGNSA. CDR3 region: CASSPGTSVNTEAFF. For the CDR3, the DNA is TGTGCCAGCAGCCCTGGGACCTCAGTTAACACTGAAGCTTTCTTT.

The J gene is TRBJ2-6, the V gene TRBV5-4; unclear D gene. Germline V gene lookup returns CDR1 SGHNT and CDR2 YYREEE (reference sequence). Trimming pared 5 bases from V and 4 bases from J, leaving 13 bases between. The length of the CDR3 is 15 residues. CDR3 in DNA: TGTGCCAGCAGTTTCGGACGGCTGGGGGCCAACGTCCTGACTTTC. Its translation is CASSFGRLGANVLTF.